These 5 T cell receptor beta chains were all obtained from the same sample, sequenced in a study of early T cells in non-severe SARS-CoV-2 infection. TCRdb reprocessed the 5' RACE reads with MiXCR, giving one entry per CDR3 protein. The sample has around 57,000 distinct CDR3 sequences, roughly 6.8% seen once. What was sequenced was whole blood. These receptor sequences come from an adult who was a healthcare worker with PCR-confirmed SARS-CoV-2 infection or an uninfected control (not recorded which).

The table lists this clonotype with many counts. The CDR3 sequence: CASSAGTRTYNEQFF. The CDR3 DNA sequence: TGCGCCAGCAGCGCAGGGACTAGAACCTACAATGAGCAGTTCTTC. The rearrangement uses TRBV5-1 and TRBJ2-1; 8 bases are shared with TRBD2. CDR1 is SGHRS, CDR2 YFSETQ, per germline. V shed 4 bases, J shed 2 bases, and the junction held 5 bases outside the gene matches. The CDR3 is 15 amino acids.

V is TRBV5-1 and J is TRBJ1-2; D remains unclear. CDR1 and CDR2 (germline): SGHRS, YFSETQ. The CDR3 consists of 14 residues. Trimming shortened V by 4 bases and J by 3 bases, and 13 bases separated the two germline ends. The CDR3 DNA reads TGCGCCAGCAGCCCGGACCGACTAGACTATGGCTACACCTTC. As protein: CASSPDRLDYGYTF.

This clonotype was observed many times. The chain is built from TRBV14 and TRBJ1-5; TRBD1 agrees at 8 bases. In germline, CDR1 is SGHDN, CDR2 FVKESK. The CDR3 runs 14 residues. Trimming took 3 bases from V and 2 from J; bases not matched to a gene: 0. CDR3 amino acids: CASSQTGGNQPQHF. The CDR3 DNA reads TGTGCCAGCAGCCAGACAGGGGGCAATCAGCCCCAGCATTTT.

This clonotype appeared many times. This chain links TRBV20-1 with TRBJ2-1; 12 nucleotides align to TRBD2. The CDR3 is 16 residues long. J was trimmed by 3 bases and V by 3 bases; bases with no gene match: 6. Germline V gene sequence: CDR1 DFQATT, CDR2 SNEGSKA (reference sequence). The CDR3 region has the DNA TGCAGTGCTAGTGTTCTAGCGGGGGGGGACTACAATGAGCAGTTCTTC. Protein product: CSASVLAGGDYNEQFF.

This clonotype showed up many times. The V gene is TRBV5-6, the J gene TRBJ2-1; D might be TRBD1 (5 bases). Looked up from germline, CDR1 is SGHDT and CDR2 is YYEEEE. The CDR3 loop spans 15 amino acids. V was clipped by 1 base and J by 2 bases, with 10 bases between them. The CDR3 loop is CASSLRQGAYNEQFF. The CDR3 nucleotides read TGTGCCAGCAGCTTGCGTCAGGGTGCCTACAATGAGCAGTTCTTC.